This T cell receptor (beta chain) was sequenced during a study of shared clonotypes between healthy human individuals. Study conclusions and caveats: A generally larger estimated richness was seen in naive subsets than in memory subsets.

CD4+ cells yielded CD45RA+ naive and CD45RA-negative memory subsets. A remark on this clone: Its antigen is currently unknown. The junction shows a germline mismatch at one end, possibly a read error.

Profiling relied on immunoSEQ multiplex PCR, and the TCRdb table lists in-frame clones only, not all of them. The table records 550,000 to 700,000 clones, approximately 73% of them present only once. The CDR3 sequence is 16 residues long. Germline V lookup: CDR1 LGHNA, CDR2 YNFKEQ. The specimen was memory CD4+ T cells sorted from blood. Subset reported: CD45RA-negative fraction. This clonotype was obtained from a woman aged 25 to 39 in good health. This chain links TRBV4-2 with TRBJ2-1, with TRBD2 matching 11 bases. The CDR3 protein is CASSQDTLAGVNEQFF. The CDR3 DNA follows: TGTGCCAGCAGTCAAGACACACTAGCGGGGGTTAATGAGCAGTTCTTC.